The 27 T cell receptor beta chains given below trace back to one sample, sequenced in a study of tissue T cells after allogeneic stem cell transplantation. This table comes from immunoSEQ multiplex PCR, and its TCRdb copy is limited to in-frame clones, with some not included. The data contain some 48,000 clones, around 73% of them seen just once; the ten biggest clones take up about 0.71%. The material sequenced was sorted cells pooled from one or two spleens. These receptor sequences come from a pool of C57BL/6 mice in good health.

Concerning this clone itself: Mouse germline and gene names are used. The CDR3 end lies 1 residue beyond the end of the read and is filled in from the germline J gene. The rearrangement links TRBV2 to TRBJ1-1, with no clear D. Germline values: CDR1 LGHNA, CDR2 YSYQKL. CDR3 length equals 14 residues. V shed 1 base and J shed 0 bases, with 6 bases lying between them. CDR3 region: CASSQAQANTEVFF. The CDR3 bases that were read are TGTGCCAGCAGCCAAGCTCAAGCAAACACAGAAGTCTTC.

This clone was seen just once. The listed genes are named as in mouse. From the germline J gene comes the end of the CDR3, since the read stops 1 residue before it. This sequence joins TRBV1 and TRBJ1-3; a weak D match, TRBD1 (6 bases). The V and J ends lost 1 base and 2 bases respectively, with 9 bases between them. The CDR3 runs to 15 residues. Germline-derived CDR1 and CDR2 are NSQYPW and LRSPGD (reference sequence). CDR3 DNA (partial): TGCACCTGCAGTGCAGTCCAGGGGCCTGGAAATACGCTCTAT. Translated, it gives CTCSAVQGPGNTLY. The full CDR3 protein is CTCSAVQGPGNTLYF.

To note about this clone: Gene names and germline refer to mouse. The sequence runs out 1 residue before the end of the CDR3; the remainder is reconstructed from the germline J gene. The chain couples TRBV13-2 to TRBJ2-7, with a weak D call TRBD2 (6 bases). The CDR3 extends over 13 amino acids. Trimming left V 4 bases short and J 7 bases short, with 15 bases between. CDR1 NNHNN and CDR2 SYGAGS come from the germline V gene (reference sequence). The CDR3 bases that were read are TGTGCCAGCGGTCGGGACTCGGGGAAGGAACAGTAC. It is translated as CASGRDSGKEQY. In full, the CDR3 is CASGRDSGKEQYF.

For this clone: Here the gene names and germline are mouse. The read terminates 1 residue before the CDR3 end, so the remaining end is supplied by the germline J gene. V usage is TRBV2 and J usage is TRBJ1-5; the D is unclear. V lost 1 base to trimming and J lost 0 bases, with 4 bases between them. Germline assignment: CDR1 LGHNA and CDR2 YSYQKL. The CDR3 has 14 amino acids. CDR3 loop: CASSQAHNNQAPLF. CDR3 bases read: TGTGCCAGCAGCCAAGCCCATAACAACCAGGCTCCGCTT.

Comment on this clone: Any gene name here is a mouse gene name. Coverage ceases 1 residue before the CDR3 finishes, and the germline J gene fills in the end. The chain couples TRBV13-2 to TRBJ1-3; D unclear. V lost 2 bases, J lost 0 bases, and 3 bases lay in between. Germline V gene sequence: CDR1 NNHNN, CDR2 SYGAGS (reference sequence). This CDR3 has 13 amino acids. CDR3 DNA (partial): TGTGCCAGCGGTGAGAATTCTGGAAATACGCTCTAT. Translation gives CASGENSGNTLY. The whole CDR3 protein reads CASGENSGNTLYF.

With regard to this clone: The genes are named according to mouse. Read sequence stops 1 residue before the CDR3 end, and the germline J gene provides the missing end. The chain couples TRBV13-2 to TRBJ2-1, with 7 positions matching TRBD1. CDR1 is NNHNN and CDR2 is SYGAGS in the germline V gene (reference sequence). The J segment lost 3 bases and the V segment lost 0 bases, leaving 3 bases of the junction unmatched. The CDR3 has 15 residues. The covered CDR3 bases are TGTGCCAGCGGTGATGCGGGGACAGTCTATGCTGAGCAGTTC. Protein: CASGDAGTVYAEQF. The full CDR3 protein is CASGDAGTVYAEQFF.

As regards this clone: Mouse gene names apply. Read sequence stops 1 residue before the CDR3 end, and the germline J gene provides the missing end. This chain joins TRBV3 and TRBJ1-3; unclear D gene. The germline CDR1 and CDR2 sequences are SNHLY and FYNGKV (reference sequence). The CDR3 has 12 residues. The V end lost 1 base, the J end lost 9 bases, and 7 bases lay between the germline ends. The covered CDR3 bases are TGTGCCAGCAGCTTAGGGGGAGGTACGCTCTAT. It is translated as CASSLGGGTLY. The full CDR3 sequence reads CASSLGGGTLYF.

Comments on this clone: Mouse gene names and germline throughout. The DNA read from the CDR3 is TGTGCCAGCGGTGACCAGACTGGGGTAAACACCTTGTAC. Protein sequence: CASGDQTGVNTLY. The full-length CDR3 reads as CASGDQTGVNTLYF. The chain joins TRBV13-2 to TRBJ2-4, with 8 bases matching TRBD2. From the germline J gene comes the end of the CDR3, since the read stops 1 residue before it. The CDR3 is 14 residues long. Germline CDR1 is NNHNN and CDR2 is SYGAGS (reference sequence). V trimming: 2 bases; J trimming: 5 bases; junction bases outside the gene matches: 4.

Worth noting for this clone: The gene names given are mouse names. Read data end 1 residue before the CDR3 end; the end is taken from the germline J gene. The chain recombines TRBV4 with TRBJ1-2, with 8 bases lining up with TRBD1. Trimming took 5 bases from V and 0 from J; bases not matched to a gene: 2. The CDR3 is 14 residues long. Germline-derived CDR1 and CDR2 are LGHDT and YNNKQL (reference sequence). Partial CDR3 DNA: TGTGCCAGCAGCGAGGACAGGGCAAACTCCGACTACACC. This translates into CASSEDRANSDYT. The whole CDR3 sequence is CASSEDRANSDYTF.

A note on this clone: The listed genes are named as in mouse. The CDR3 spells CASGANRGYTEVFF. CDR3 DNA, as far as it was read: TGTGCCAGCGGTGCCAACAGGGGTTACACAGAAGTCTTC. The gene calls are TRBV13-2 and TRBJ1-1; 7 bases align to TRBD1. The CDR3 end lies 1 residue beyond the end of the read and is filled in from the germline J gene. The CDR3 is 14 residues long. V shed 3 bases, J shed 3 bases, and the junction held 5 bases outside the gene matches. CDR1 NNHNN and CDR2 SYGAGS come from the germline V gene (reference sequence).

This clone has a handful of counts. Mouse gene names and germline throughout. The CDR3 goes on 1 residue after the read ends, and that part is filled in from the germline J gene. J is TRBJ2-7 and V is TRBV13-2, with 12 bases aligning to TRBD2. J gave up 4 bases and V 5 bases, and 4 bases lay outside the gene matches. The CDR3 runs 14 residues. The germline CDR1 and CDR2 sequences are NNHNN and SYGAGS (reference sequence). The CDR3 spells CASGPDWGGYEQYF. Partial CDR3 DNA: TGTGCCAGCGGCCCGGACTGGGGGGGATATGAACAGTAC.

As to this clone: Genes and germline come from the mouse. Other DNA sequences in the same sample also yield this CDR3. CDR3 region: CASSQDWGDQDTQYF. Partial CDR3 DNA: TGTGCCAGCAGCCAAGACTGGGGGGACCAAGACACCCAGTAC. The chain combines TRBV5 with TRBJ2-5, with 8 nucleotides matching TRBD2. Sequencing ends 1 residue short of the CDR3 end; the germline J gene provides the rest. Germline V lookup: CDR1 LGHNA, CDR2 YNLKQL (reference sequence). The CDR3 sequence is 15 residues long. With 0 bases clipped from V and 1 base from J, the junction kept 0 bases outside the gene matches.

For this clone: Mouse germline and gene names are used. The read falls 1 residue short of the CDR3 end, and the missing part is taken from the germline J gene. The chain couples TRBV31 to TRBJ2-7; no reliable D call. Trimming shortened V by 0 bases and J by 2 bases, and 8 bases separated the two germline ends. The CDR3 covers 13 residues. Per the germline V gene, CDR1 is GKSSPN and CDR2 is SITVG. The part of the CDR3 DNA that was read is TGTGCCTGGAGTCTAGTGGCCACCTATGAACAGTAC. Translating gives CAWSLVATYEQY. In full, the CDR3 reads CAWSLVATYEQYF.

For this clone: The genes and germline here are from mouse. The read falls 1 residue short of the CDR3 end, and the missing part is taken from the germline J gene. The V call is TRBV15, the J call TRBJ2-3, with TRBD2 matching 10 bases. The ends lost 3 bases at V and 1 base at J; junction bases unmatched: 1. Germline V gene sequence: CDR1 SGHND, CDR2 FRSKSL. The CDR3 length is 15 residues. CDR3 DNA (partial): TGTGCCAGCAGTTTGGGGACTGGGGGTGCAGAAACGCTGTAT. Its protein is CASSLGTGGAETLY. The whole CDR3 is CASSLGTGGAETLYF.

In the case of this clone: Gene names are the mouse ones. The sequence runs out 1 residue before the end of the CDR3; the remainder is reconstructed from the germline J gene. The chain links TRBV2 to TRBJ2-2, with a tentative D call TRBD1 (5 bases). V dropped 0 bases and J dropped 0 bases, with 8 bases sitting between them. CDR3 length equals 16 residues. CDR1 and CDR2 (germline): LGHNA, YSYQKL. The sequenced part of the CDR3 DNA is TGTGCCAGCAGCCAAGATTGGACAACAAACACCGGGCAGCTCTAC. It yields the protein CASSQDWTTNTGQLY. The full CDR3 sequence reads CASSQDWTTNTGQLYF.

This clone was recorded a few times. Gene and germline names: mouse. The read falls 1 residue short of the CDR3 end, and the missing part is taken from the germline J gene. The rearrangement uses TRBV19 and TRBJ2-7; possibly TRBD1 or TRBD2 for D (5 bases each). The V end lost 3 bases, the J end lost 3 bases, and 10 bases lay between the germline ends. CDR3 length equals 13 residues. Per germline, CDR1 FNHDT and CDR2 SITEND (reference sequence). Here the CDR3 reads CASSTLGGYEQYF. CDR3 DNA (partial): TGTGCCAGCAGTACCCTCGGGGGCTATGAACAGTAC.

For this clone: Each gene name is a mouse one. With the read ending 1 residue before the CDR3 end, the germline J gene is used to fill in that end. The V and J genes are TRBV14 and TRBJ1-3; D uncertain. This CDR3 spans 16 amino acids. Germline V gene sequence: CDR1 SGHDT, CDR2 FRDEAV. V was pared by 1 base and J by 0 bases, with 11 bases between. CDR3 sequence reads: CASSFGRVNSGNTLYF. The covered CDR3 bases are TGTGCCAGCAGTTTCGGTAGGGTCAATTCTGGAAATACGCTCTAT. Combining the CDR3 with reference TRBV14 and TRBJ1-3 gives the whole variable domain EAGVTQSPRYAVLQEGQAVSFWCDPISGHDTLYWYQQPRDQGPQLLVYFRDEAVIDNSQLPSDRFSAVRPKGTNSTLKIQSAKQGDTATYLCASSFGRVNSGNTLYFGEGSRLIVV.

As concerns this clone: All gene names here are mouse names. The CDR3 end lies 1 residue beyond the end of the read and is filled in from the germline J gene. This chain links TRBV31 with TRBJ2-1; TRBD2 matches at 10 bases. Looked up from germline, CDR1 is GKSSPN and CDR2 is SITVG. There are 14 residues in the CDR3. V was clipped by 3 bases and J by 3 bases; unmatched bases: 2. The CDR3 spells CAWSGLGVYAEQFF. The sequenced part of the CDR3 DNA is TGTGCCTGGAGCGGACTGGGGGTCTATGCTGAGCAGTTC.

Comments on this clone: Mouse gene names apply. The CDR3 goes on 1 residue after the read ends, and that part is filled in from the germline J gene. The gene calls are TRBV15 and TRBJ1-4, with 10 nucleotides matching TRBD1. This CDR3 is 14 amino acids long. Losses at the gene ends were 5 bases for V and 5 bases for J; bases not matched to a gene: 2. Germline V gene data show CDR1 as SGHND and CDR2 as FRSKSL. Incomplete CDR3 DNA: TGTGCCAGCAGTCCGGGACAGGGGAACGAAAGATTATTT. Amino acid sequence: CASSPGQGNERLF. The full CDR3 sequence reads CASSPGQGNERLFF.

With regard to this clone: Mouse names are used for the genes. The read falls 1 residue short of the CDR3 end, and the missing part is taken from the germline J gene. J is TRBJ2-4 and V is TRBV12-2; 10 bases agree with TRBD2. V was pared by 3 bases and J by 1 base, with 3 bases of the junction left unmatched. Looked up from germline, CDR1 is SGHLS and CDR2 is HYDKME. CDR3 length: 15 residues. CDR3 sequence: CASSETGGRQNTLYF. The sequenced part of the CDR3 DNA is TGTGCCAGCTCTGAGACTGGGGGGCGTCAAAACACCTTGTAC.

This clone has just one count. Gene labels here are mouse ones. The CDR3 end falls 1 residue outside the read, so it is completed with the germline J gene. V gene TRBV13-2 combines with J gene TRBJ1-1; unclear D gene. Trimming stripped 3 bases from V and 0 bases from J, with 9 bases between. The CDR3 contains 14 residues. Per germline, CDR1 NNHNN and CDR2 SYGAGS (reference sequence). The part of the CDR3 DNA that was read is TGTGCCAGCGGTGTCCGGGAACCAAACACAGAAGTCTTC. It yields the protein CASGVREPNTEVF. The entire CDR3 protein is CASGVREPNTEVFF.

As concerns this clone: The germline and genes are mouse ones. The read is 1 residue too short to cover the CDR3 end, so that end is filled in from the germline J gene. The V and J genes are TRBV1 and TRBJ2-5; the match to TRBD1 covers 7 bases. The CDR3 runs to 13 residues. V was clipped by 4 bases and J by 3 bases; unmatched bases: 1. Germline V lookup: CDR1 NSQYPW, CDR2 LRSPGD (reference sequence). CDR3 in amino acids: CTCSGDRQDTQYF. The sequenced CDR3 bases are TGCACCTGCAGTGGGGACAGACAAGACACCCAGTAC. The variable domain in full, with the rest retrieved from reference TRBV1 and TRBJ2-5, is VTLLEQNPRWRLVPRGQAVNLRCILKNSQYPWMSWYQQDLQKQLQWLFTLRSPGDKEVKSLPGADYLATRVTDTELRLQVANMSQGRTLYCTCSGDRQDTQYFGPGTRLLVL.

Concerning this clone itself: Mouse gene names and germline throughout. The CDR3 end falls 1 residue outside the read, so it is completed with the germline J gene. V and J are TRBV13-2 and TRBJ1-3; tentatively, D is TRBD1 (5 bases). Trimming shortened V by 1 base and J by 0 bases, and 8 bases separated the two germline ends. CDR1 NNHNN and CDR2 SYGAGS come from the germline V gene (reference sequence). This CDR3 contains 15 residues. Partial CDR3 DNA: TGTGCCAGCGGTGATCGGACAAATTCTGGAAATACGCTCTAT. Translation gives CASGDRTNSGNTLY. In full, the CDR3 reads CASGDRTNSGNTLYF.

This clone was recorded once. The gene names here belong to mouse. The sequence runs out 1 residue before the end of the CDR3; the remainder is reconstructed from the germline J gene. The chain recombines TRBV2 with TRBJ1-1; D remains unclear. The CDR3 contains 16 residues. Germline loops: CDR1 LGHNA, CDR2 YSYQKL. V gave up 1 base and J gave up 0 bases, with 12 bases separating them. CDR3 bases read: TGTGCCAGCAGCCAAGTGGCAACACAGACAAACACAGAAGTCTTC. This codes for CASSQVATQTNTEVF. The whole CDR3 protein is CASSQVATQTNTEVFF.

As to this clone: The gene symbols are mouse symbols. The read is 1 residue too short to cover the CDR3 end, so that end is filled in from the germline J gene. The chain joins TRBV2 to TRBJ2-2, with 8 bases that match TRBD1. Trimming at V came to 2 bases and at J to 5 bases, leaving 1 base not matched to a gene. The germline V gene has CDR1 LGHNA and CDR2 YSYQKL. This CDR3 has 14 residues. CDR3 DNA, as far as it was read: TGTGCCAGCAGCCAAAGACAGGGGACCGGGCAGCTCTAC. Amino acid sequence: CASSQRQGTGQLY. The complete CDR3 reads CASSQRQGTGQLYF.

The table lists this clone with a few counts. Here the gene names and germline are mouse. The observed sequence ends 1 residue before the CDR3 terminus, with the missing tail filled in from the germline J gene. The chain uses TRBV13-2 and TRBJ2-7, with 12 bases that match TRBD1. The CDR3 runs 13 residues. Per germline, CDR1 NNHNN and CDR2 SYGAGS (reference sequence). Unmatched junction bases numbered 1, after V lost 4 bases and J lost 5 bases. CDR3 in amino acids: CASGRDRGHEQYF. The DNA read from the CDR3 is TGTGCCAGCGGTCGGGACAGGGGGCATGAACAGTAC.

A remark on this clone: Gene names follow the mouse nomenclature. Incomplete CDR3 DNA: TGTGCCAGCGGTGATCGGGGGGGGGCGCATGAACAGTAC. It specifies CASGDRGGAHEQY. The whole CDR3 region reads CASGDRGGAHEQYF. The rearrangement links TRBV13-2 to TRBJ2-7; 8 bases align to TRBD2. Coverage ceases 1 residue before the CDR3 finishes, and the germline J gene fills in the end. This CDR3 is built from 14 residues. The germline V gene encodes CDR1 NNHNN and CDR2 SYGAGS (reference sequence). The ends lost 1 base at V and 5 bases at J; junction bases unmatched: 5.